The source of this TCR beta chain is a study of T cell changes during pregnancy in multiple sclerosis. Sequencing used immunoSEQ multiplex PCR; TCRdb keeps in-frame clones, though not all of them. The data contain some 14,000 clones, 93% of them seen just once; the ten biggest clones take up about 3%. The TCR comes from a female donor in good health, enrolled as a control in a pregnancy study. The specimen comprised peripheral blood, sampled in the second trimester of pregnancy.

This CDR3 reads CASSFLIGQGANSGNTIYF. CDR3 sequence (DNA): TGTGCCAGCAGTTTTTTAATCGGACAGGGGGCCAATAGCGGAAACACCATATATTTT. V gene TRBV28 combines with J gene TRBJ1-3, with TRBD1 matching over 11 bases. The CDR3 has 19 residues. Germline V gene sequence: CDR1 MDHEN, CDR2 SYDVKM. V lost 3 bases to trimming and J lost 4 bases; unmatched junction nucleotides: 14.